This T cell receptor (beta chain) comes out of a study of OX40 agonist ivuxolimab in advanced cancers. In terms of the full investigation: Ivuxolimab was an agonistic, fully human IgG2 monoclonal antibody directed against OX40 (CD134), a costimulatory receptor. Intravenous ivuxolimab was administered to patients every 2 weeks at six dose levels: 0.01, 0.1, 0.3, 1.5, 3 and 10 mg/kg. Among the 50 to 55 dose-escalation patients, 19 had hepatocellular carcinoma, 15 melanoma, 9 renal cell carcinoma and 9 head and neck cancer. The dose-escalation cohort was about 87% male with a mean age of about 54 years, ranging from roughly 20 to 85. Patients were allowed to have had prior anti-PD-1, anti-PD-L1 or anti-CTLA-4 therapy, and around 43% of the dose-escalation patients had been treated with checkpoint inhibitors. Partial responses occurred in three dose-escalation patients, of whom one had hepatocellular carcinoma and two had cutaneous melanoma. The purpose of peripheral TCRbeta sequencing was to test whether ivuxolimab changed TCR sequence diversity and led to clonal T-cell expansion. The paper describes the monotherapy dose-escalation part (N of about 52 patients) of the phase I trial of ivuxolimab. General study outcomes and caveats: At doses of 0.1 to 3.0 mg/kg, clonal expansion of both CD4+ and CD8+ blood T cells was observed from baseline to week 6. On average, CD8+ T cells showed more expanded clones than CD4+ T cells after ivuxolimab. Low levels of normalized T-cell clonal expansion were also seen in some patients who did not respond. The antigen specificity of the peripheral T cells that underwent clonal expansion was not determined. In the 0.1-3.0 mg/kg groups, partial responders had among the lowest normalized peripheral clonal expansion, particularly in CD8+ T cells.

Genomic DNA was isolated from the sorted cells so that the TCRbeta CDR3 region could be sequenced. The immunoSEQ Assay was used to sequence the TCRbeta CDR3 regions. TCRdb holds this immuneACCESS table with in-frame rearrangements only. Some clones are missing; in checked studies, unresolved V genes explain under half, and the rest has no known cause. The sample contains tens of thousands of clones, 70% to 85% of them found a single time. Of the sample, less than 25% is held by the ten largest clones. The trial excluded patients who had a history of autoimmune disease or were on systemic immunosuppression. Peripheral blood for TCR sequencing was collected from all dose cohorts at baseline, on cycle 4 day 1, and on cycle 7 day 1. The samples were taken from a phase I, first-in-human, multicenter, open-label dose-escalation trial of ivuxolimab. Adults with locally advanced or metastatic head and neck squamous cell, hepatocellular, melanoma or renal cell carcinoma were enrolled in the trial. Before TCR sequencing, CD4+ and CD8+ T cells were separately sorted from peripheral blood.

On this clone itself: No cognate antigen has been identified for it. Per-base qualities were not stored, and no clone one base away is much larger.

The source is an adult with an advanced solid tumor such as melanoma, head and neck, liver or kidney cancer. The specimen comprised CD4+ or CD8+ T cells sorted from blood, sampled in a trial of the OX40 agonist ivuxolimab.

CDR3 protein: CSAQDSPNSPLHF. The nucleotides are TGCAGCGCGCAAGACAGTCCCAATTCACCCCTCCACTTT. The rearrangement joined TRBV29-1 to TRBJ1-6; TRBD1 could be the D gene, as 5 bases match. The CDR3 measures 13 amino acids from cysteine to phenylalanine. Only the CDR3 portion is preserved as DNA: 39 bases, with reading frame beginning at the first base. V is cut by 7 bases and J by 7 bases, and the space between the germline ends is 14 bases. Per the germline V gene, SQVTM is the CDR1 and ANQGSEA is the CDR2.